This T cell receptor beta chain was obtained from a study of TIL therapy for anti-PD-1-resistant metastatic lung cancer. This was the immunoSEQ v3 assay. Clones were read by immunoSEQ multiplex PCR, and TCRdb kept only the in-frame ones, dropping some. The sample records tens of thousands of clones, approximately 63% being singletons. The time point here: pre-treatment sample, taken before nivolumab and TIL therapy. Most excised metastases sampled were pleural nodules or supraclavicular lymph nodes. This clone was counted a few times. The CDR3 is made up of 15 amino acids. The source was tumor tissue, collected at baseline. This clonotype originated in a woman aged 30-85 years with non-small cell lung cancer. The genes are TRBV21-1 and TRBJ1-2. TRBV21-1 is flagged as a pseudogene. As DNA, the CDR3 is TGTGCCAGCACAGAACGAAGAGAGGATAACTATGGCTACACCTTC. Its protein product is CASTERREDNYGYTF.